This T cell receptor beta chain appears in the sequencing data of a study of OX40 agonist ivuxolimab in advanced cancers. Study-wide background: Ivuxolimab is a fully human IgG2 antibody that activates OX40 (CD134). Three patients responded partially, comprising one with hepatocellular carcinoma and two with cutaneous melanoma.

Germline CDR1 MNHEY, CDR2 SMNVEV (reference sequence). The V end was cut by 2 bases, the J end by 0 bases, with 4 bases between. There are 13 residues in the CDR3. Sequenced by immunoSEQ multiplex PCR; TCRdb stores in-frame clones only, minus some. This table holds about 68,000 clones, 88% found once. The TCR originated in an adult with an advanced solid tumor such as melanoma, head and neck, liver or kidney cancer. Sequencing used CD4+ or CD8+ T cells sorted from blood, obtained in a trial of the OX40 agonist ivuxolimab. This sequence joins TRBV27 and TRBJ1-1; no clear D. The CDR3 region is CASSLVLNTEAFF. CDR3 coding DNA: TGTGCCAGCAGTTTAGTGCTGAACACTGAAGCTTTCTTT.